What follows are 25 T cell receptor beta chains derived from one specimen sequenced in a study of cytomegalovirus exposure and HLA in healthy donors. The PCR had 60 Vbeta and 13 Jbeta primers. TCRdb's table, derived via immunoSEQ multiplex PCR, lists solely in-frame clones and lacks some. Of 200,000 or so clones listed, approximately 82% are singletons. Specimen: PBMCs. Receptor source: a man aged 18 to 29 in good health and CMV-seronegative.

This clone came up a few times. V is TRBV12-5 and J is TRBJ2-5, with D unclear. This CDR3 has 14 residues. The V and J ends lost 3 bases and 1 base respectively, with 9 bases between them. CDR1 and CDR2 (germline): LGHNT, FRNRAP. CDR3 coding DNA: TGTGCTAGTGGTTTATCAGGTATCCAAGAGACCCAGTACTTC. Amino acid sequence: CASGLSGIQETQYF.

CDR3 sequence reads: CASSEGRAATGELFF. CDR3 DNA: TGTGCCAGCAGTGAAGGCAGGGCTGCCACCGGGGAGCTGTTTTTT. The chain employs TRBV2 and TRBJ2-2, with D possibly matching TRBD1 (5 bases). Trimming removed 1 base from V and 4 bases from J, with 10 bases in between. CDR1 and CDR2 from the germline V gene are SNHLY and FYNNEI. This CDR3 is 15 amino acids long.

The genes are TRBV19 and TRBJ2-1; 8 positions match TRBD1. The CDR3 has 14 residues. V trimming: 6 bases; J trimming: 9 bases; junction bases outside the gene matches: 10. From germline, CDR1 is LNHDA and CDR2 SQIVND (reference sequence). The CDR3 nucleotides are TGTGCCAGTAGGGATCAGGGGGCGGGGAGTGAGCAGTTCTTC. Amino acid sequence: CASRDQGAGSEQFF.

V and J are TRBV7-3 and TRBJ2-6; D perhaps matches TRBD2 (5 bases). V lost 5 bases to trimming and J lost 0 bases, with 8 bases between them. Germline V gene sequence: CDR1 SGHTA, CDR2 FQGTGA. The CDR3 covers 15 residues. CDR3 coding DNA: TGTGCCAGCAGCCCGGGGAGCTCTGGGGCCAACGTCCTGACTTTC. Translating it yields CASSPGSSGANVLTF.

The gene calls are TRBV10-3 and TRBJ1-4, with D unresolved. This CDR3 is 13 amino acids long. The ends were cut back, 4 bases at V and 4 bases at J, with 7 bases in the middle. The germline V gene encodes CDR1 ENHRY and CDR2 SYGVKD. The CDR3 loop is CAISAQVNEKLFF. CDR3 in DNA: TGTGCCATCAGTGCCCAGGTTAATGAAAAACTGTTTTTT.

The V and J genes are TRBV18 and TRBJ1-1, with D unresolved. V lost 3 bases and J 1 base, leaving 12 bases between the germline ends. Looked up from germline, CDR1 is KGHSH and CDR2 is LQKENI. CDR3 length: 15 amino acids. The CDR3 DNA follows: TGTGCCAGCTCACCTCCCGGACTGGGGAACACTGAAGCTTTCTTT. Its translation is CASSPPGLGNTEAFF.

The chain carries TRBV27 and TRBJ2-5, with D tentatively TRBD2 (5 bases). V dropped 6 bases and J dropped 4 bases, with 12 bases sitting between them. This CDR3 spans 13 amino acids. CDR1 MNHEY and CDR2 SMNVEV come from the germline V gene (reference sequence). CDR3 coding DNA: TGTGCCAGCAGGAGCGGCGGCCGAGAGACCCAGTACTTC. This encodes CASRSGGRETQYF.

In this sample, this clone turned up a few times. The chain combines TRBV19 with TRBJ2-5; 13 bases align to TRBD2. This CDR3 comprises 16 residues. CDR1 and CDR2 from the germline V gene are LNHDA and SQIVND (reference sequence). With 0 bases clipped from V and 5 bases from J, the junction kept 3 bases outside the gene matches. The CDR3 region has the DNA TGTGCCAGTAGTATAGAAACTAGCGGGAGGGGGGAGACCCAGTACTTC. This translates into CASSIETSGRGETQYF.

The chain joins TRBV7-8 to TRBJ1-1; D may be TRBD1 (5 bases). The CDR3 consists of 17 residues. Looked up from germline, CDR1 is SGHVS and CDR2 is FQNEAQ. Deletions cut 3 bases from V and 4 bases from J, with 21 bases between. CDR3 sequence reads: CASSFPGGQGRSTEAFF. The CDR3 nucleotides are TGTGCCAGCAGCTTCCCCGGGGGTCAGGGAAGGAGCACTGAAGCTTTCTTT.

This clone was recorded a few times. V usage is TRBV27 and J usage is TRBJ1-4, with unresolved D. V was clipped by 6 bases and J by 7 bases, with 12 bases between them. The CDR3 totals 13 residues. Germline CDR1 and CDR2: MNHEY and SMNVEV (reference sequence). The CDR3 DNA follows: TGTGCCAGCAGGGTGAATGCCGGTGAAAAACTGTTTTTT. This translates into CASRVNAGEKLFF.

This chain connects TRBV2 to TRBJ2-3, with 7 bases that match TRBD1. The CDR3 has 15 amino acids. CDR1 is SNHLY and CDR2 is FYNNEI in the germline V gene. J gave up 0 bases and V 6 bases, and 6 bases lay outside the gene matches. The CDR3 is CASRRGGLSTDTQYF. The CDR3 region has the DNA TGTGCCAGCAGGAGAGGGGGCCTAAGCACAGATACGCAGTATTTT.

This chain joins TRBV10-3 and TRBJ2-1, with 13 bases matching TRBD2. V lost 4 bases to trimming and J lost 6 bases; unmatched junction nucleotides: 3. CDR3 length equals 15 residues. CDR1 and CDR2 (germline): ENHRY, SYGVKD. DNA for the CDR3: TGTGCCATCAGTGGAACTAGCGGGAGGGCCAATGAGCAGTTCTTC. Its translation is CAISGTSGRANEQFF.

This clone has just a few counts. The V and J genes are TRBV7-9 and TRBJ1-1; 9 bases are a match to TRBD1. V lost 5 bases to trimming and J lost 0 bases; unmatched junction nucleotides: 10. CDR3 length equals 17 residues. The germline V gene has CDR1 SEHNR and CDR2 FQNEAQ (reference sequence). CDR3 loop: CASSTSRDRDLNTEAFF. CDR3 DNA sequence: TGTGCCAGCAGCACCAGCCGGGACAGGGATTTGAACACTGAAGCTTTCTTT.

J is TRBJ2-3 and V is TRBV2; 7 bases fit TRBD2. CDR1 and CDR2 (germline): SNHLY, FYNNEI. V lost 8 bases and J lost 2; bases outside the gene matches: 13. The CDR3 runs to 16 residues. This CDR3 is CASGVGLEKATDTQYF. DNA of the CDR3: TGTGCCAGCGGAGTTGGACTAGAGAAAGCCACAGATACGCAGTATTTT. The full variable domain, completed using reference TRBV2 and TRBJ2-3, is EPEVTQTPSHQVTQMGQEVILRCVPISNHLYFYWYRQILGQKVEFLVSFYNNEISEKSEIFDDQFSVERPDGSNFTLKIRSTKLEDSAMYFCASGVGLEKATDTQYFGPGTRLTVL.

In DNA form, the CDR3 reads TGTGCCAGCAGTCTTTTCGCTAACTATGGCTACACCTTC. This sequence encodes CASSLFANYGYTF. V usage is TRBV27 and J usage is TRBJ1-2; D unclear. CDR3 length: 13 amino acids. The V gene lost 5 bases and the J gene lost 0 bases, with 7 bases spanning the gap. CDR1 MNHEY and CDR2 SMNVEV come from the germline V gene (reference sequence).

The V and J genes are TRBV27 and TRBJ2-7; tentative D call: TRBD2 (5 bases). Looked up from germline, CDR1 is MNHEY and CDR2 is SMNVEV (reference sequence). Trimming shortened V by 5 bases and J by 2 bases, and 10 bases separated the two germline ends. This CDR3 spans 13 amino acids. The chain's CDR3 is CASSGDYTYEQYF. The CDR3 nucleotides read TGTGCCAGCAGTGGCGACTACACCTACGAGCAGTACTTC.

This clone was counted a single time. The genes are TRBV5-6 and TRBJ1-4; D is uncertain. The CDR3 sequence is 12 residues long. Trimming removed 0 bases at V and 9 bases at J, with 6 bases between. Germline V gives CDR1 SGHDT, CDR2 YYEEEE. CDR3 nucleotides: TGTGCCAGCAGCTTGGGAGGCCAAAAACTGTTTTTT. As protein: CASSLGGQKLFF.

The chain is built from TRBV28 and TRBJ2-5; possibly TRBD1 for D (5 bases). TRBJ2-7 explains the end of the DNA better; the J call may be wrong. Germline V CDR1 and CDR2: MDHEN, SYDVKM. The CDR3 runs to 13 residues. CDR3 coding DNA: TGTGCCAGCAGTTTCCCCGACAGCTACGAGCAGTACTTC. Its protein product is CASSFPDSYEQYF.

The chain carries TRBV21-1 and TRBJ2-7; the D segment call TRBD2 is taken from the table without a DNA check. TRBV21-1 is described as a pseudogene. The CDR3 has 11 amino acids. CDR3 nucleotides: TGTGCCAGCAGCAACGAGAACGAGCAGTACTTC. As protein: CASSNENEQYF.

The V and J genes are TRBV27 and TRBJ2-7, with unresolved D. The CDR3 covers 12 residues. With 4 bases removed from V and 5 bases from J, the gap between germline ends came to 9 bases. Germline CDR1 and CDR2: MNHEY and SMNVEV (reference sequence). CDR3 residues: CASSSYSNEQYF. In DNA form, the CDR3 reads TGTGCCAGCAGTTCCTACAGCAACGAGCAGTACTTC.

This clone was seen only a few times. The chain joins TRBV5-1 to TRBJ1-3; D is uncertain. Germline-derived CDR1 and CDR2 are SGHRS and YFSETQ. This CDR3 is 14 amino acids long. The V end was cut by 2 bases, the J end by 0 bases, with 6 bases between. Here the CDR3 DNA reads TGCGCCAGCAGCTTTGCCAGCTCTGGAAACACCATATATTTT. Amino acid sequence: CASSFASSGNTIYF.

The rearrangement joins TRBV27 to TRBJ1-6; 8 bases line up with TRBD1. V shed 4 bases, J shed 5 bases, and the junction held 4 bases outside the gene matches. The CDR3 sequence is 15 residues long. CDR1 is MNHEY and CDR2 is SMNVEV in the germline V gene (reference sequence). This CDR3 is CASSSLDRDNSPLHF. The CDR3 nucleotides read TGTGCCAGCAGTTCCCTGGACAGGGATAATTCACCCCTCCACTTT.

The DNA of the CDR3 is TGTGCCAGCGGCCGGACTAGCGGATTCACAGATACGCAGTATTTT. Protein product: CASGRTSGFTDTQYF. J is TRBJ2-3 and V is TRBV27; TRBD2 agrees at 10 bases. Germline CDR1 reads MNHEY; CDR2 reads SMNVEV (reference sequence). With 8 bases clipped from V and 2 bases from J, the junction kept 7 bases outside the gene matches. This CDR3 comprises 15 residues.

J is TRBJ1-2 and V is TRBV7-3; 8 bases agree with TRBD1. The germline V gene encodes CDR1 SGHTA and CDR2 FQGTGA. This CDR3 region has 13 residues. With 3 bases clipped from V and 4 bases from J, the junction kept 1 base outside the gene matches. This CDR3 reads CASSLDRAYGYTF. The CDR3 DNA sequence: TGTGCCAGCAGCTTGGACAGGGCCTATGGCTACACCTTC.

The count of this clone is one. V and J are TRBV2 and TRBJ2-5, with D maybe TRBD1 (5 bases). The J call may be wrong; the DNA end is better matched by TRBJ2-7. Germline CDR1 and CDR2: SNHLY and FYNNEI. The CDR3 has 12 amino acids. The CDR3, as DNA: TGTGCCAGCAGGGGCAGGGAAGACGAGCAGTACTTC. Its protein product is CASRGREDEQYF.